This T cell receptor (beta chain) was profiled in a study of T cells in Graves' hyperthyroidism and ophthalmopathy. At the level of the study: Blood from the periphery was taken at initial diagnosis, before any treatment.

An absence of ophthalmopathy progression within 18 months meant stable Graves' hyperthyroidism. Broader study findings: In validation, the model predicted ophthalmopathy. These predictions came a median approximately 5.9 months before onset.

On this clonotype: Antigen specificity is unknown.

Germline V lookup: CDR1 LNHNV, CDR2 YYDKDF (reference sequence). This CDR3 contains 15 residues. Deletions cut 3 bases from V and 2 bases from J, with 13 bases between. Amplification targeted TCR beta CDR3 regions from RNA transcripts. With the HTBI primer set, the TCR CDR3 went through a first round of RT-PCR. TCRdb recomputed calls from the multiplex PCR reads with MiXCR, one row per CDR3 protein. The sample includes about 210,000 distinct CDR3 sequences, about 15% of them seen just once. J is TRBJ2-5 and V is TRBV15; possibly TRBD1 or TRBD2 for D (5 bases each). Specimen: blood. The sequence derives from a middle-aged man with Graves' hyperthyroidism. The CDR3 protein is CATSSPGTGQETQYF. Here the CDR3 DNA reads TGTGCCACCAGCAGTCCCGGGACCGGGCAAGAGACCCAGTACTTC.